The subject of this entry is one T cell receptor (beta chain). Its antigen is not identified. Healthy HIV-negative adults without recent acute infections or vaccinations served as donors. The unsorted samples had tens of millions of PBMCs used for genomic DNA. Researchers sequenced unsorted PBMC DNA using ten immunoSEQ deep assay plates. Assay used: immunoSEQ multiplex PCR; TCRdb lists only in-frame clones, some missing. The sample lists about half a million clones, around 85% occurring once. There are 16 residues in the CDR3. Germline V lookup: CDR1 MDHEN, CDR2 SYDVKM. Trimming left V 10 bases short and J 4 bases short, with 23 bases between. The data were taken from a study of shared clonotypes between healthy human individuals. Study findings and constraints: Clonotype sharing among donors was expected to depend on sequencing depth.

Sequenced: PBMCs. The chain links TRBV28 to TRBJ1-5; D gene uncertain. This TCR was recovered from a woman aged 40 to 50 in good health. Some clones in this sample may be carry-over from other donors' samples. DNA of the CDR3: TGTGCCACAGAAGAACCAAAGTGGGTTCGAAATCAGCCCCAGCATTTT. Residues: CATEEPKWVRNQPQHF.